Reported below is one T cell receptor beta chain. Its antigen is currently not known. Base-call qualities are not available, and no considerably larger clone is one nucleotide away. TCRbeta CDR3 regions were amplified from genomic DNA using the immunoSEQ Assay, a bias-controlled multiplex PCR. The source study handled its data this way. Within the assay, amplification of reference gene primers was used to estimate how many nucleated cells each sample contained. To quantify the absolute abundance of each unique TCRbeta CDR3 rearrangement, sequence reads were collapsed and filtered. For each sample, productive Simpson clonality was calculated as the square root of Simpson's diversity index across productive rearrangements. TCRdb obtained this table from immuneACCESS and retained in-frame rearrangements with V and J assigned. These tables miss some clones; where compared with another copy, unresolved V genes account for less than half of the shortfall, and the remainder is unexplained. V and J calls and clone size follow that table, whereas D and trimming were derived from the DNA. The sample data list about 81,000 clones, and about 85% of these were observed just once. About 14% of the sample belongs to the ten largest clones.

Whole blood was collected in K2EDTA tubes by collaborating institutions according to the institutions' own protocols. For TCRbeta analysis, collaborator samples were shipped as frozen whole blood, as isolated PBMCs, or as DNA extracted from either sample type. The source of the sample is a study of blood T cell repertoires in COVID-19 (dated by TCRdb to about 2020). The study in broad terms: The collaborator samples originated in the United States, Italy and Spain and spanned the acute and convalescent phases of COVID-19. The repertoires were released in a freely available public database intended as a resource for research on the immune response to SARS-CoV-2. The dataset comprised deeply sampled blood TCRbeta repertoires from subjects exposed to, actively infected with, or recovered from COVID-19. Nearly every sample came with metadata listing a de-identified subject ID, COVID-19 status, age in years and sex. HLA class I and class II types, where available, came from metadata supplied by the sample provider rather than from assay-based typing. Samples came from the ongoing ImmuneRACE study (first 160 participants) plus 1,254 subjects from 6 global collaborators. The prospective study material was composed of cDNA or gDNA derived from T cells, B-cell-depleted T cells, or PBMCs.

What the work shows at the level of the full study, not this receptor alone: The amount of clinical and demographic metadata varied by source and participant and was provided uncurated.

Measured from the cysteine to the phenylalanine, the CDR3 is 15 residues long. Only the CDR3 region is kept as DNA, spanning 45 bases read in frame from base 1. Relative to germline, V is missing 3 bases and J is missing 3 bases, with 5 bases of the junction outside any gene match. The germline V gene (reference sequence) supplies CDR1 MNHEY and CDR2 SMNVEV. This receptor was identified in a woman in her seventies with acute or convalescent COVID-19. Sample: peripheral blood. Rearrangement joined TRBV27 to TRBJ2-1, with TRBD1 identical over 7 junction bases. The CDR3 has the sequence CASSFPSGGYNEQFF. The DNA sequence is as follows: TGTGCCAGCAGTTTTCCCTCAGGGGGCTACAATGAGCAGTTCTTC.